Below, 14 T cell receptor beta chains from the same sample are listed, as sequenced in a study of shared T cell receptors in the human thymus (TCRdb year 2021). Receptor libraries were prepared by the immunoSEQ multiplex PCR assay. TCRdb stores this immuneACCESS table with in-frame sequences only. Part of the clones is absent; in the studies checked, under half of the shortfall reflects unresolved V genes, and no reason is known for the rest. Present in this sample are about 380,000 clones, around 93% of which were seen just once. About 0.02% of the sample comes from the top ten. The source material was thymocytes. Receptor source: a human donor.

The chain carries TRBV5-1 and TRBJ2-7, with unresolved D. CDR1 and CDR2 (germline): SGHRS, YFSETQ. The V and J ends lost 6 bases and 5 bases respectively, with 12 bases between them. The length of the CDR3 is 12 residues. In DNA, the CDR3 is TGCGCCAGCAAGGATAAAGGCCACGAGCAGTACTTC. It yields the protein CASKDKGHEQYF.

The rearrangement joins TRBV6-5 to TRBJ2-2; tentatively, D is TRBD2 (5 bases). Per the germline V gene, CDR1 is MNHEY and CDR2 is SVGAGI. This CDR3 has 14 amino acids. Trimming shortened V by 6 bases and J by 3 bases, and 11 bases separated the two germline ends. CDR3 in amino acids: CASRRTRDTGELFF. CDR3 in DNA: TGTGCCAGCAGACGAACTAGGGACACCGGGGAGCTGTTTTTT.

The genes are TRBV7-9 and TRBJ2-6; D not resolved. Germline V CDR1 and CDR2: SEHNR, FQNEAQ (reference sequence). Trimming pared 5 bases from V and 0 bases from J, leaving 17 bases between. The CDR3 has 18 residues. Written as DNA, the CDR3 is TGTGCCAGCAGCGACGGTAGGGTCTCCAGCTCTGGGGCCAACGTCCTGACTTTC. This translates into CASSDGRVSSSGANVLTF.

This chain links TRBV19 with TRBJ2-5, with TRBD1 matching 7 bases. The V segment lost 10 bases and the J segment 1 base; nucleotides outside the gene matches: 6. There are 13 residues in the CDR3. Germline V CDR1 and CDR2: LNHDA, SQIVND (reference sequence). The CDR3 here is CATATGPQETQYF. The CDR3 coding sequence is TGTGCCACTGCGACAGGGCCCCAAGAGACCCAGTACTTC.

This chain connects TRBV7-9 to TRBJ2-2, with 11 positions matching TRBD2. The CDR3 consists of 17 residues. The trim removed 5 bases at V and 5 bases at J, leaving 10 bases unmatched. The germline V gene has CDR1 SEHNR and CDR2 FQNEAQ (reference sequence). The CDR3 protein is CASSLNLAGGGTGELFF. CDR3 sequence (DNA): TGTGCCAGCAGCCTAAACTTAGCGGGAGGGGGAACCGGGGAGCTGTTTTTT.

The chain links TRBV30 to TRBJ2-7; D ambiguous. With 4 bases removed from V and 0 bases from J, the gap between germline ends came to 10 bases. The germline V gene encodes CDR1 GTSNPN and CDR2 SVGIG (reference sequence). The CDR3 totals 13 residues. Written as DNA, the CDR3 is TGTGCCTGGACGCAGGAGAGCTCCTACGAGCAGTACTTC. Translation: CAWTQESSYEQYF. Based on the CDR3 plus reference TRBV30 and TRBJ2-7, the full variable domain is SQTIHQWPATLVQPVGSPLSLECTVEGTSNPNLYWYRQAAGRGLQLLFYSVGIGQISSEVPQNLSASRPQDRQFILSSKKLLLSDSGFYLCAWTQESSYEQYFGPGTRLTVT.

The chain couples TRBV7-8 to TRBJ2-1; the match to TRBD2 covers 11 bases. The CDR3 is 16 amino acids. The germline gives CDR1 SGHVS, CDR2 FQNEAQ. Unmatched junction bases numbered 9, after V lost 3 bases and J lost 8 bases. This CDR3 is CASSFLAGGPTDEQFF. CDR3 coding DNA: TGTGCCAGCAGCTTCTTAGCGGGAGGGCCTACGGATGAGCAGTTCTTC.

The gene calls are TRBV15 and TRBJ2-1; D is uncertain. The V end lost 5 bases, the J end lost 4 bases, and 15 bases lay between the germline ends. CDR3 length: 15 amino acids. Germline CDR1 LNHNV, CDR2 YYDKDF (reference sequence). The DNA for the CDR3 is TGTGCCACCAGCCCGCAGACCGATAGGTACAATGAGCAGTTCTTC. It yields the protein CATSPQTDRYNEQFF.

This rearrangement joins TRBV19 to TRBJ2-7; no firm D call. CDR3 length: 14 amino acids. Trimming took 3 bases from V and 2 from J, leaving 11 bases between them. Germline V lookup: CDR1 LNHDA, CDR2 SQIVND (reference sequence). The DNA of the CDR3 is TGTGCCAGTAGTATTCGGCACGGCGCCTACGAGCAGTACTTC. The encoded protein is CASSIRHGAYEQYF.

The J gene is TRBJ1-5, the V gene TRBV30, with no clear D. In germline, CDR1 is GTSNPN, CDR2 SVGIG (reference sequence). There are 14 residues in the CDR3. V was clipped by 0 bases and J by 2 bases, with 8 bases between them. CDR3 bases: TGTGCCTGGAGTGTACGGCATCGCAATCAGCCCCAGCATTTT. This sequence encodes CAWSVRHRNQPQHF.

This clone came up once. The chain is built from TRBV6-1 and TRBJ2-5; 11 bases fit TRBD2. The V segment lost 1 base and the J segment 0 bases; nucleotides outside the gene matches: 4. The CDR3 runs 17 residues. Germline V lookup: CDR1 MNHNS, CDR2 SASEGT. The chain's CDR3 is CASSEGTSGSYQETQYF. DNA of the CDR3: TGTGCCAGCAGTGAAGGTACTAGCGGGAGTTACCAAGAGACCCAGTACTTC.

The V and J genes are TRBV28 and TRBJ2-7; TRBD1 agrees at 8 bases. The CDR3 length is 18 residues. V shed 2 bases, J shed 3 bases, and the junction held 15 bases outside the gene matches. The germline CDR1 and CDR2 sequences are MDHEN and SYDVKM. The CDR3 protein is CASSLRPIDRGARYEQYF. CDR3 nucleotide sequence: TGTGCCAGCAGTTTACGCCCCATCGACAGGGGAGCACGCTACGAGCAGTACTTC. Variable domain in full (rest from reference TRBV28 and TRBJ2-7): DVKVTQSSRYLVKRTGEKVFLECVQDMDHENMFWYRQDPGLGLRLIYFSYDVKMKEKGDIPEGYSVSREKKERFSLILESASTNQTSMYLCASSLRPIDRGARYEQYFGPGTRLTVT.

The chain uses TRBV4-3 and TRBJ2-3; 7 nucleotides agree with TRBD2. The trim removed 1 base at V and 3 bases at J, leaving 7 bases unmatched. This CDR3 contains 16 residues. Germline V gives CDR1 LGHNA, CDR2 YSLEER. CDR3 amino acids: CASSQGSGLPTDTQYF. The DNA of the CDR3 is TGCGCCAGCAGCCAAGGTTCGGGACTACCAACAGATACGCAGTATTTT.

The chain combines TRBV7-9 with TRBJ1-1; D is unresolved. Looked up from germline, CDR1 is SEHNR and CDR2 is FQNEAQ (reference sequence). The ends were cut back, 7 bases at V and 5 bases at J, with 11 bases in the middle. The CDR3 runs to 12 residues. CDR3 loop: CASTSGRTEAFF. In nucleotides, the CDR3 is TGTGCCAGCACCTCCGGGAGGACTGAAGCTTTCTTT.